A single T cell receptor (beta chain) is shown here with its context. Antigen specificity is unknown. TCRdb independently ran MiXCR on the 5' RACE reads; one entry per CDR3 protein. The sample contains just under 550,000 distinct CDR3 sequences, approximately 11% of which appear only once. Trimming left V 2 bases short and J 5 bases short, with 13 bases between. The CDR3 sequence is 15 residues long. Germline CDR1 MNHEY, CDR2 SVGEGT. This entry comes from a study of CD8 T cells in ankylosing spondylitis. Study results and limitations: Typical of ankylosing spondylitis blood, it appeared, was a TCR beta motif of roughly eight highly homologous variants.

The source of this sequence is a male donor with ankylosing spondylitis. The material sequenced was blood, either unsorted or a sorted T cell fraction (not recorded which). The J gene is TRBJ1-5, the V gene TRBV6-2 or TRBV6-3; D is unresolved. This chain's CDR3 is CASSYQSVVDQPQHF. The CDR3 nucleotides read TGTGCCAGCAGTTACCAATCGGTCGTGGATCAGCCCCAGCATTTT.